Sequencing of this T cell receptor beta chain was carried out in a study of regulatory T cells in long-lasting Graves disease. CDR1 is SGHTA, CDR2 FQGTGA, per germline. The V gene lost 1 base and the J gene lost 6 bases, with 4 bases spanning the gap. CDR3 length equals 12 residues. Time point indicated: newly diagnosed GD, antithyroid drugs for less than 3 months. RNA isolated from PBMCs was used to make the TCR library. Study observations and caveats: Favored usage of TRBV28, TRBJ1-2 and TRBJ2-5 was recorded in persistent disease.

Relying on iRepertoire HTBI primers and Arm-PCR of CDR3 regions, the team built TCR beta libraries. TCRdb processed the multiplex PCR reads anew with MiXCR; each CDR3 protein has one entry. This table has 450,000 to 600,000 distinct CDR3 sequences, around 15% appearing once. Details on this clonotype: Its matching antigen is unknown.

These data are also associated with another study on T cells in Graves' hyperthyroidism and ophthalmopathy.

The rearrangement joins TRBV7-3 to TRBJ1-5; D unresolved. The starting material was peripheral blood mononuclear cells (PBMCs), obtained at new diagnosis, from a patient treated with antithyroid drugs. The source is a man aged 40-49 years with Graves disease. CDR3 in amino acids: CASSLRGQPQHF. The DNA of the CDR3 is TGTGCCAGCAGCTTAAGGGGTCAGCCCCAGCATTTT.